The 20 T cell receptor beta chains in this list originate from one sample, sequenced in a study of T and B cells in COVID-19 patients. TRB rearrangements were amplified by multiplex PCR with BIOMED2 TRB-A/B primers. Each CDR3 protein gets one entry after TCRdb re-called the multiplex PCR reads with MiXCR. This sample has 20,000 to 25,000 distinct CDR3 sequences, with approximately 30% found just once. TRB was amplified from about 260-540 ng of blood genomic DNA. Specimen: blood. The receptors were gathered from a human donor who had recovered from COVID-19.

The chain links TRBV12-3 or TRBV12-4 to TRBJ2-1; TRBD2 might be the D (6 bases). There are 13 residues in the CDR3. Trimming shortened V by 5 bases and J by 5 bases, and 10 bases separated the two germline ends. CDR3 bases: TGTGCCAGCAGTCCCGGGGGTGACAATGAGCAGTTCTTC. This encodes CASSPGGDNEQFF.

This clonotype was counted a few times. This chain connects TRBV19 to TRBJ1-5, with a possible D match to TRBD1 (5 bases). Germline V gives CDR1 LNHDA, CDR2 SQIVND (reference sequence). This CDR3 spans 17 amino acids. Trimming stripped 2 bases from V and 1 base from J, with 15 bases between. As DNA, the CDR3 is TGTGCCAGTAGTATATCCTATGGACAAAGGAGCAATCAGCCCCAGCATTTT. Translation gives CASSISYGQRSNQPQHF. The variable domain in full, completed from reference TRBV19 and TRBJ1-5, reads DGGITQSPKYLFRKEGQNVTLSCEQNLNHDAMYWYRQDPGQGLRLIYYSQIVNDFQKGDIAEGYSVSREKKESFPLTVTSAQKNPTAFYLCASSISYGQRSNQPQHFGDGTRLSIL.

This clonotype is medium-sized (0.01 to 0.1%) by share. The rearrangement uses TRBV10-3 and TRBJ2-2, with D perhaps matching TRBD2 (6 bases). Trimming pared 9 bases from V and 0 bases from J, leaving 14 bases between. Germline CDR1 reads ENHRY; CDR2 reads SYGVKD. This CDR3 has 15 amino acids. CDR3: CAINGAGPNTGELFF. CDR3 nucleotide sequence: TGTGCCATTAACGGTGCGGGACCGAACACCGGGGAGCTGTTTTTT.

By frequency in the sample, this clonotype is medium-sized. The rearrangement uses TRBV5-5 and TRBJ2-6; D gene uncertain. Looked up from germline, CDR1 is SGHKS and CDR2 is YYEKEE (reference sequence). The CDR3 length is 14 residues. Trimming shortened V by 8 bases and J by 0 bases, and 9 bases separated the two germline ends. The CDR3 DNA reads as TGTGCCAGTCGACGGAGCTCTGGGGCCAACGTCCTGACTTTC. It specifies CASRRSSGANVLTF.

This clonotype is categorized as medium-sized. This chain joins TRBV6-5 and TRBJ2-7, with D tentatively TRBD1 (6 bases). CDR3 length equals 15 residues. Germline V gene sequence: CDR1 MNHEY, CDR2 SVGAGI. With 0 bases removed from V and 4 bases from J, the gap between germline ends came to 13 bases. The CDR3: CASSYSIRDKYEQYF. The CDR3 nucleotides read TGTGCCAGCAGTTACTCGATACGGGACAAATACGAGCAGTACTTC.

By proportion, this clonotype is medium-sized. The V call is TRBV19, the J call TRBJ2-7; D remains ambiguous. Per the germline V gene, CDR1 is LNHDA and CDR2 is SQIVND (reference sequence). Trimming took 3 bases from V and 7 from J, leaving 13 bases between them. There are 13 residues in the CDR3. DNA for the CDR3: TGTGCCAGTAGTATTGGCCCCCTTTCTGAGCAGTACTTC. Amino acids: CASSIGPLSEQYF. The variable domain in full, with the rest retrieved from reference TRBV19 and TRBJ2-7, is DGGITQSPKYLFRKEGQNVTLSCEQNLNHDAMYWYRQDPGQGLRLIYYSQIVNDFQKGDIAEGYSVSREKKESFPLTVTSAQKNPTAFYLCASSIGPLSEQYFGPGTRLTVT.

This clonotype was seen many times. The V gene is TRBV15, the J gene TRBJ2-7, with D possibly matching TRBD1 (5 bases). With 5 bases removed from V and 3 bases from J, the gap between germline ends came to 11 bases. CDR3 length: 13 amino acids. The germline CDR1 and CDR2 sequences are LNHNV and YYDKDF (reference sequence). The CDR3 region has the DNA TGTGCCACCAGCCACGACAGAGGCTACGAGCAGTACTTC. Translation: CATSHDRGYEQYF.

A few counts support this clonotype. The rearrangement uses TRBV30 and TRBJ1-4; TRBD1 is a possible D gene (5 bases). Trimming shortened V by 0 bases and J by 1 base, and 18 bases separated the two germline ends. CDR3 size: 18 residues. From germline, CDR1 is GTSNPN and CDR2 SVGIG (reference sequence). CDR3 residues: CAWSVRWTQGVTNEKLFF. CDR3 DNA: TGTGCCTGGAGTGTACGGTGGACCCAGGGCGTAACTAATGAAAAACTGTTTTTT.

The chain combines TRBV5-1 with TRBJ1-3; no clear D. Germline values: CDR1 SGHRS, CDR2 YFSETQ. This CDR3 contains 15 residues. Trimming removed 0 bases from V and 1 base from J, with 8 bases in between. This CDR3 is CASSLDPGSGNTIYF. Here the CDR3 DNA reads TGCGCCAGCAGCTTGGACCCTGGGTCTGGAAACACCATATATTTT.

This clonotype was seen only a few times. The chain uses TRBV7-2 and TRBJ2-5; D perhaps matches TRBD2 (5 bases). This CDR3 spans 15 amino acids. Germline CDR1 reads SGHTA; CDR2 reads FQGNSA. V shed 4 bases and J shed 2 bases, with 14 bases lying between them. The CDR3 nucleotides are TGTGCCAGCAGCTCCAACCGGGGATTGCAAGAGACCCAGTACTTC. It is translated as CASSSNRGLQETQYF.

This clonotype has more than one count but fewer than ten. This chain connects TRBV6-2 or TRBV6-3 to TRBJ1-5; D not certain. Trimming took off 0 bases at V and 1 base at J, with 7 bases between the two ends. The CDR3 sequence is 15 residues long. Looked up from germline, CDR1 is MNHEY and CDR2 is SVGEGT. DNA for the CDR3: TGTGCCAGCAGTTACTCGTGGCGGAGCAATCAGCCCCAGCATTTT. Amino acids: CASSYSWRSNQPQHF.

Relative to its sample, this clonotype is medium-sized. This sequence joins TRBV29-1 and TRBJ1-4; D ambiguous. CDR1 SQVTM and CDR2 ANQGSEA come from the germline V gene. This CDR3 comprises 13 residues. Trimming left V 4 bases short and J 0 bases short, with 6 bases between. CDR3 residues: CSVGISTNEKLFF. For the CDR3, the DNA is TGCAGCGTTGGGATCTCAACTAATGAAAAACTGTTTTTT.

The chain uses TRBV6-5 and TRBJ1-2; the D gene is possibly TRBD1 (5 bases). In germline, CDR1 is MNHEY, CDR2 SVGAGI. V dropped 4 bases and J dropped 7 bases, with 13 bases sitting between them. The CDR3 is 13 amino acids. In DNA, the CDR3 is TGTGCCAGCAGTTTGACGTACAGGAGTGGCTACACCTTC. Its translation: CASSLTYRSGYTF.

This clonotype was observed at least ten times. This chain uses TRBV6-5 with TRBJ2-7; TRBD1 might be the D (6 bases). The V end was cut by 5 bases, the J end by 1 base, with 12 bases between. The CDR3 sequence is 14 residues long. Germline-derived CDR1 and CDR2 are MNHEY and SVGAGI. CDR3 coding DNA: TGTGCCAGCAGTGCAAACAGGGTATCCTACGAGCAGTACTTC. Translating it yields CASSANRVSYEQYF.

This clonotype has more than one count but fewer than ten. The V call is TRBV6-6, the J call TRBJ2-3, with D unresolved. The CDR3 spans 14 residues. The germline V gene encodes CDR1 MNHNY and CDR2 SVGAGI (reference sequence). V gave up 2 bases and J gave up 4 bases, with 10 bases separating them. CDR3 DNA sequence: TGTGCCAGCAGTTACGGAACGATTTCAGATACGCAGTATTTT. Protein sequence: CASSYGTISDTQYF.

Sample share makes this clonotype medium-sized. The chain has TRBV11-3 and TRBJ2-3; TRBD2 agrees at 11 bases. V shed 1 base, J shed 4 bases, and the junction held 7 bases outside the gene matches. Germline CDR1 reads SGHNT; CDR2 reads YENEEA. The CDR3 runs 17 residues. For the CDR3, the DNA is TGTGCCAGCAGCTTAGGATATAGCGGGGGGGCCCCAGATACGCAGTATTTT. It codes for CASSLGYSGGAPDTQYF.

The chain joins TRBV11-1 to TRBJ2-5; D possibly corresponds to TRBD1 (5 bases). V lost 1 base and J lost 1, with 10 bases in between. CDR1 and CDR2 (germline): SGHAT, FQDESV (reference sequence). The CDR3 totals 15 residues. CDR3 amino acids: CASSLVGQGQETQYF. CDR3 DNA: TGTGCCAGCAGCTTAGTAGGGCAGGGCCAAGAGACCCAGTACTTC. The full variable domain, in which reference TRBV11-1 and TRBJ2-5 provide the parts outside the CDR3, is EAEVAQSPRYKITEKSQAVAFWCDPISGHATLYWYRQILGQGPELLVQFQDESVVDDSQLPKDRFSAERLKGVDSTLKIQPAELGDSAMYLCASSLVGQGQETQYFGPGTRLLVL.

This clonotype was observed once. The rearrangement links TRBV10-3 to TRBJ2-3; 8 bases map to TRBD2. Germline V CDR1 and CDR2: ENHRY, SYGVKD. The CDR3 covers 17 residues. V gave up 6 bases and J gave up 3 bases; unmatched junction bases: 14. The chain's CDR3 is CAIRHRDGGAGTDTQYF. The CDR3 nucleotides read TGTGCCATCAGACACCGGGACGGGGGGGCCGGGACAGATACGCAGTATTTT.

DNA for the CDR3: TGTGCCAGCATCCCCCGGGACAGGGTTAACGCTGAAGCTTTCTTT. Amino acid sequence: CASIPRDRVNAEAFF. The chain combines TRBV28 with TRBJ1-1; 9 positions agree with TRBD1. After removal of 7 bases from V and 6 bases from J, the junction contained 12 bases not matched to a gene. The CDR3 loop spans 15 amino acids. Germline CDR1 and CDR2: MDHEN and SYDVKM.

This clonotype was seen more than once but under ten times. The chain has TRBV12-3 or TRBV12-4 and TRBJ1-1, with 11 bases aligning to TRBD1. This CDR3 region has 18 residues. After removal of 5 bases from V and 1 base from J, the junction contained 12 bases not matched to a gene. CDR3 amino acids: CASSRQDRGLLGNTEAFF. The DNA of the CDR3 is TGTGCCAGCAGTCGCCAGGACAGGGGGCTTTTGGGGAACACTGAAGCTTTCTTT.